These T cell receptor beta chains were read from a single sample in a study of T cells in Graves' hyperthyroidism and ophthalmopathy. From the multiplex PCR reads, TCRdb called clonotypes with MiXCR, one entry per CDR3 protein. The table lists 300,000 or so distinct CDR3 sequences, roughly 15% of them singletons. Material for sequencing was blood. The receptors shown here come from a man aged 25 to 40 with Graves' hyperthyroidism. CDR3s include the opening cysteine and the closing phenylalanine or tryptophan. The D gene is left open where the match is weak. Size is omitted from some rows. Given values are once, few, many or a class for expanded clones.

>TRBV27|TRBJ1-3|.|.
CASRMSSGNTIYF
TGTGCCAGCCGGATGTCCTCTGGAAACACCATATATTTT
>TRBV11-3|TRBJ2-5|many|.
CASTKGQETQYF
TGTGCCAGCACCAAAGGGCAAGAGACCCAGTACTTC
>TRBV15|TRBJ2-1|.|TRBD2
CATSRDRPRAGREGLNEQFF
TGTGCCACCAGCAGAGATCGTCCCAGGGCAGGGCGGGAGGGCCTAAATGAGCAGTTCTTC
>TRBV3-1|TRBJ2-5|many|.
CASSDYGGPNQETQYF
TGTGCCAGCAGCGACTACGGGGGCCCGAACCAAGAGACCCAGTACTTC
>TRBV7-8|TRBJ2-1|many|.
CASRQGPNSYNEQFF
TGTGCCAGCAGGCAAGGGCCAAACTCCTACAATGAGCAGTTCTTC
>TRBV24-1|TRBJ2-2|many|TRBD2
CATSDLGTTTNTGELFF
TGTGCCACCAGTGATTTGGGGACTACCACGAACACCGGGGAGCTGTTTTTT
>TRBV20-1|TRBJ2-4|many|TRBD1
CSASEKPGGNNIQYF
TGCAGTGCTAGTGAAAAGCCAGGGGGCAATAACATTCAGTACTTC
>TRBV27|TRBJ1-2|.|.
CASRPLSFNYGYTF
TGTGCCAGCAGACCGTTATCTTTTAACTATGGCTACACCTTC
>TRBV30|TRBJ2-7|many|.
CAWSRTGGYEQYF
TGTGCCTGGAGTCGAACAGGAGGCTACGAGCAGTACTTC
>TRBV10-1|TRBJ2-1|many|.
CASSESEGYNEQFF
TGCGCCAGCAGTGAGTCTGAGGGTTACAATGAGCAGTTCTTC
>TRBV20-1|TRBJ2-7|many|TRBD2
CSATGNFGRRGSYEQYF
TGCAGTGCTACCGGTAACTTCGGGAGGAGGGGTTCCTACGAGCAGTACTTC
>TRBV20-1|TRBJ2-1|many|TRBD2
CSARDHLAGVAEQFF
TGCAGTGCTAGAGATCACCTAGCGGGAGTAGCTGAGCAGTTCTTC
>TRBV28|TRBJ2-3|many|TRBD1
CASSLPGGSRGTQYF
TGTGCCAGCAGTTTACCAGGGGGCTCGCGGGGTACGCAGTATTTT
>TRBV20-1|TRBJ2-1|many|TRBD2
CSCEGSGSAYNEQFF
TGCAGTTGCGAGGGGAGCGGGAGTGCATACAATGAGCAGTTCTTC
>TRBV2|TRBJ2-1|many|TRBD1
CASSPTGGDYNEQFF
TGTGCCAGCAGCCCCACAGGGGGAGACTACAATGAGCAGTTCTTC
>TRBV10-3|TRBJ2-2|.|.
CAIGRARVNGGELLF
TGTGCCATCGGGCGAGCGAGGGTAAATGGCGGGGAGCTGCTTTTT
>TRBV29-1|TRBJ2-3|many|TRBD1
CSVSGGQGPDTQYF
TGCAGCGTTTCGGGGGGACAGGGCCCAGATACGCAGTATTTT
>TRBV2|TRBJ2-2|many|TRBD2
CASSKGLAEVNTGELFF
TGTGCCAGCAGTAAGGGACTAGCGGAAGTAAACACCGGGGAGCTGTTTTTT
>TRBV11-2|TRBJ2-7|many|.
CASSLGRGVFYEQYF
TGTGCCAGCAGCTTAGGCAGGGGGGTGTTCTACGAGCAGTACTTC
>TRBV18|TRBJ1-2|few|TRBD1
CASSPGQSTTNYGYTF
TGTGCCAGCTCACCGGGACAGTCCACCACTAACTATGGCTACACCTTC
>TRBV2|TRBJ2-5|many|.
CASSGQSWETQYF
TGTGCCAGCAGTGGACAGTCCTGGGAGACCCAGTACTTC
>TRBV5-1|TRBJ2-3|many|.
CASSLRSGRGDTQYF
TGCGCCAGCAGCTTGCGGAGTGGCAGGGGAGATACGCAGTATTTT
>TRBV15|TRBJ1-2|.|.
CATSRRRAVGYTF
TGTGCCACCAGCAGACGCCGCGCTGTTGGCTACACCTTC
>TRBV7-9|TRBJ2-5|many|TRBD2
CASSLLGEGPEETQYF
TGTGCCAGCAGCTTATTGGGGGAGGGCCCAGAAGAGACCCAGTACTTC
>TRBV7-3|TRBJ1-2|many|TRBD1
CASSPGTGVDYGYTF
TGTGCCAGCAGCCCAGGGACAGGGGTTGACTATGGCTACACCTTC
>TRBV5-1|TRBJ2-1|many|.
CASSLESDNEQFF
TGCGCCAGCAGCTTGGAATCTGACAATGAGCAGTTCTTC
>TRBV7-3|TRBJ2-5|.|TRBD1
CASSLAGTAQETQYF
TGTGCCAGCAGCCTCGCTGGGACAGCCCAAGAGACCCAGTACTTC
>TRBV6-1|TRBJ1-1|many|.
CASSPPRGGKMNTEAFF
TGTGCCAGCAGCCCACCTCGTGGGGGCAAGATGAACACTGAAGCTTTCTTT
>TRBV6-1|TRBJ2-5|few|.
CASRETSIRLGETQYF
TGTGCCAGCAGGGAAACTAGTATTCGATTGGGAGAGACCCAGTACTTC
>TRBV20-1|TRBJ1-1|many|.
CSASGSAGKTANTEAFF
TGCAGTGCTAGCGGGTCGGCTGGTAAGACTGCGAACACTGAAGCTTTCTTT
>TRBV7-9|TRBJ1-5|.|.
CASSRGSDQPQHF
TGTGCCAGCAGCCGAGGATCGGATCAGCCCCAGCATTTT
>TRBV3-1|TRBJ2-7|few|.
CASSHVNYEQYF
TGTGCCAGCAGCCATGTAAACTACGAGCAGTACTTC